The TCR beta chain described here comes from a study of memory CD4+ T cells and cytomegalovirus serostatus. This table comes from immunoSEQ multiplex PCR, and its TCRdb copy is limited to in-frame clones, with some not included. The table lists 50,000 to 60,000 clones, 82% of them singletons. Germline assignment: CDR1 MNHEY and CDR2 SVGAGI. The V segment lost 2 bases and the J segment 3 bases; nucleotides outside the gene matches: 4. This CDR3 spans 15 amino acids. The sort gate was single viable CD3+CD4+CD8-CD45RO+ cells for memory CD4+ T cells. Material for sequencing was memory CD4+ T cells from blood. The TCR was taken from an adult in good health and CMV-seronegative. The chain uses TRBV6-5 and TRBJ1-1, with 9 bases identical to TRBD1. CDR3 nucleotide sequence: TGTGCCAGCAGTTACCGAGGACAGGGGTACACTGAAGCTTTCTTT. It yields the protein CASSYRGQGYTEAFF.